One sample yielded the 30 T cell receptor beta chains listed below, sequenced in a study of early T cells in non-severe SARS-CoV-2 infection. TCRdb fed the 5' RACE reads into MiXCR, producing one record per CDR3 protein. The repertoire has some 59,000 distinct CDR3 sequences, about 10% of them found once; the top ten carry roughly 4.5%. Sequences were obtained from whole blood. The receptors here all came from an adult who was a healthcare worker with PCR-confirmed SARS-CoV-2 infection or an uninfected control (not recorded which).

This clonotype was detected ten times or more. The chain is built from TRBV5-1 and TRBJ1-6; 7 bases are a match to TRBD1. Trimming cost V 1 base and J 7 bases; bases outside gene matches: 5. Germline values: CDR1 SGHRS, CDR2 YFSETQ. The CDR3 spans 15 residues. The CDR3 protein is CASSLTQGDNSPLHF. The CDR3 DNA is TGCGCCAGCAGCTTGACCCAGGGGGACAATTCACCCCTCCACTTT.

The chain has TRBV6-6 and TRBJ2-5, with TRBD2 as a possible D gene (5 bases). The CDR3 contains 14 residues. V lost 5 bases to trimming and J lost 2 bases, with 12 bases between them. Germline lookup yields CDR1 MNHNY and CDR2 SVGAGI (reference sequence). The CDR3 loop reads CASSDEGKQETQYF. CDR3 sequence (DNA): TGTGCCAGCAGTGACGAGGGAAAACAAGAGACCCAGTACTTC.

The J gene is TRBJ2-3, the V gene TRBV9, with 14 bases lining up with TRBD2. This CDR3 has 16 residues. V was clipped by 3 bases and J by 4 bases; unmatched bases: 4. The germline gives CDR1 SGDLS, CDR2 YYNGEE. CDR3 nucleotides: TGTGCCAGCAGCGCCAGGGGACTAGCGGGGGCAGATACGCAGTATTTT. As protein: CASSARGLAGADTQYF.

This clonotype was recorded many times. The chain combines TRBV7-9 with TRBJ2-5, with 8 nucleotides matching TRBD2. The ends lost 6 bases at V and 2 bases at J; junction bases unmatched: 8. This CDR3 has 15 amino acids. The germline V gene encodes CDR1 SEHNR and CDR2 FQNEAQ (reference sequence). CDR3 protein: CASSRYGGGQETQYF. DNA of the CDR3: TGTGCCAGCAGTCGATACGGCGGGGGGCAAGAGACCCAGTACTTC.

The chain employs TRBV7-9 and TRBJ1-1; 10 positions agree with TRBD1. This CDR3 is 15 amino acids long. Germline trimming cut 4 bases from V and 4 bases from J; bases unmatched to any gene: 6. CDR1 and CDR2 (germline): SEHNR, FQNEAQ (reference sequence). The CDR3 loop reads CASSSRGTGVTEAFF. Here the CDR3 DNA reads TGTGCCAGCAGCTCCCGCGGGACAGGGGTCACTGAAGCTTTCTTT.

This clonotype was seen many times. The chain uses TRBV12-3 or TRBV12-4 and TRBJ1-2; D ambiguous. There are 13 residues in the CDR3. Trimming stripped 10 bases from V and 0 bases from J, with 12 bases between. In DNA form, the CDR3 reads TGTGCCACCAAGAGAGTTTCTAACTATGGCTACACCTTC. Translated, it gives CATKRVSNYGYTF.

The chain joins TRBV10-2 to TRBJ1-5; D may be TRBD1 (5 bases). The CDR3 contains 13 residues. Germline V gene sequence: CDR1 WSHSY, CDR2 SAAADI. Deletions cut 7 bases from V and 3 bases from J, with 10 bases between. The CDR3 here is CASKGSPNQPQHF. The CDR3, as DNA: TGCGCCAGCAAGGGGAGCCCCAATCAGCCCCAGCATTTT.

This chain connects TRBV5-1 to TRBJ2-7; TRBD1 aligns across 7 bases. The CDR3 is made up of 20 amino acids. The germline gives CDR1 SGHRS, CDR2 YFSETQ. The junction had 24 bases not matched to a gene; V was cut back by 3 bases and J by 3 bases. The CDR3 spells CASSSRIKTGISGQFYEQYF. CDR3 in DNA: TGCGCCAGCAGCTCCCGTATCAAGACAGGGATCTCGGGGCAGTTCTACGAGCAGTACTTC.

This clonotype was seen repeatedly, ten times or more. V is TRBV6-5 and J is TRBJ2-3; possibly TRBD2 for D (7 bases). The CDR3 length is 15 residues. Trimming pared 4 bases from V and 4 bases from J, leaving 15 bases between. The germline CDR1 and CDR2 sequences are MNHEY and SVGAGI. CDR3 nucleotide sequence: TGTGCCAGCAGTTCGGCTAGCGGACAGCCAGATACGCAGTATTTT. Translated, it gives CASSSASGQPDTQYF.

The sample holds many counts of this clonotype. This rearrangement joins TRBV12-3 or TRBV12-4 to TRBJ2-1; tentatively, D is TRBD1 or TRBD2 (5 bases each). The CDR3 spans 15 residues. V lost 1 base and J lost 6, with 13 bases in between. Written as DNA, the CDR3 is TGTGCCAGCAGTTTAGGGGAGACTGGGGCCAATGAGCAGTTCTTC. Translated: CASSLGETGANEQFF.

This clonotype was found a few times. This rearrangement joins TRBV12-3 or TRBV12-4 to TRBJ2-5; D may be TRBD2 (6 bases). The CDR3 is 17 amino acids. V was shortened by 3 bases and J by 2 bases, with 19 bases between the two germline ends. CDR3 sequence: CASSFTRESKVQETQYF. The CDR3 bases are TGTGCCAGCAGTTTTACCCGGGAGTCGAAGGTTCAAGAGACCCAGTACTTC.

A few counts support this clonotype. The rearrangement joins TRBV7-3 to TRBJ1-1; the D is unclear. The CDR3 is 13 amino acids. V dropped 0 bases and J dropped 1 base, with 3 bases sitting between them. CDR1 SGHTA and CDR2 FQGTGA come from the germline V gene. CDR3 DNA: TGTGCCAGCAGCTTAACGGCGAACACTGAAGCTTTCTTT. Translating gives CASSLTANTEAFF.

This clonotype was detected ten times or more. The chain carries TRBV19 and TRBJ1-5; no definite D call. Per the germline V gene, CDR1 is LNHDA and CDR2 is SQIVND (reference sequence). V was trimmed by 3 bases and J by 6 bases, leaving 9 bases between them. This CDR3 comprises 13 residues. DNA for the CDR3: TGTGCCAGTAGTATGTTGGGGTTTCAGCCCCAGCATTTT. This gives the protein CASSMLGFQPQHF.

This clonotype was detected ten times or more. The V call is TRBV7-6, the J call TRBJ2-3; TRBD1 is a possible D gene (6 bases). The V end lost 5 bases, the J end lost 6 bases, and 21 bases lay between the germline ends. This CDR3 has 16 residues. Germline assignment: CDR1 SGHVS and CDR2 FNYEAQ. The CDR3 reads CASSDAGRTGSDTQYF. DNA for the CDR3: TGTGCCAGCAGCGACGCTGGCCGTACAGGGAGCGATACGCAGTATTTT. The entire variable domain, with the rest obtained from reference TRBV7-6 and TRBJ2-3, is as follows: GAGVSQSPRYKVTKRGQDVALRCDPISGHVSLYWYRQALGQGPEFLTYFNYEAQQDKSGLPNDRFSAERPEGSISTLTIQRTEQRDSAMYRCASSDAGRTGSDTQYFGPGTRLTVL.

This clonotype appeared many times. This chain connects TRBV29-1 to TRBJ2-5, with 9 bases lining up with TRBD2. Germline V gene data show CDR1 as SQVTM and CDR2 as ANQGSEA. The CDR3 totals 14 residues. Trimming at V came to 6 bases and at J to 2 bases, leaving 7 bases not matched to a gene. The DNA of the CDR3 is TGCAGCGTCGCGATAGCGGGAGTTCAAGAGACCCAGTACTTC. The encoded protein is CSVAIAGVQETQYF. Filled out from reference TRBV29-1 and TRBJ2-5, the complete variable domain reads SAVISQKPSRDICQRGTSLTIQCQVDSQVTMMFWYRQQPGQSLTLIATANQGSEATYESGFVIDKFPISRPNLTFSTLTVSNMSPEDSSIYLCSVAIAGVQETQYFGPGTRLLVL.

This clonotype showed up many times. V gene TRBV10-2 combines with J gene TRBJ1-2; 7 bases fit TRBD1. The V gene's germline CDR1 is WSHSY and CDR2 SAAADI. The V and J ends lost 2 bases and 7 bases, in that order; junction bases with no gene match: 4. The CDR3 totals 13 residues. The chain's CDR3 is CASSEDRDIGYTF. The CDR3 DNA reads TGCGCCAGCAGTGAGGACAGGGATATTGGCTACACCTTC.

This clonotype was found many times. The V and J genes are TRBV7-2 and TRBJ2-6, with TRBD2 matching over 14 bases. This CDR3 has 21 amino acids. V trimming: 1 base; J trimming: 2 bases; junction bases outside the gene matches: 10. The germline V gene has CDR1 SGHTA and CDR2 FQGNSA. The CDR3 DNA follows: TGTGCCAGCAGCTTAGTTGGGACGCCGGGACTAGCGGGAGCTGGGGCCAACGTCCTGACTTTC. It yields the protein CASSLVGTPGLAGAGANVLTF.

The chain couples TRBV12-5 to TRBJ2-1; 11 positions agree with TRBD1. The CDR3 has 20 residues. V was clipped by 0 bases and J by 0 bases; unmatched bases: 10. Per the germline V gene, CDR1 is LGHNT and CDR2 is FRNRAP. The CDR3 reads CASGLVEDRGLRSSYNEQFF. DNA for the CDR3: TGTGCTAGTGGTTTGGTAGAGGACAGGGGGCTGCGGAGCTCCTACAATGAGCAGTTCTTC.

This clonotype was recorded a few times. V usage is TRBV7-2 and J usage is TRBJ2-5, with 15 bases matching TRBD2. The length of the CDR3 is 16 residues. The V gene end was trimmed by 6 bases and the J gene end by 2 bases; junction bases not matched to a gene: 4. Germline CDR1 reads SGHTA; CDR2 reads FQGNSA. The CDR3 is CASRSGLAGGQETQYF. The CDR3 DNA reads as TGTGCCAGCAGGTCTGGACTAGCGGGGGGGCAAGAGACCCAGTACTTC.

The chain uses TRBV7-6 and TRBJ2-3; 10 nucleotides align to TRBD1. With 4 bases clipped from V and 4 bases from J, the junction kept 8 bases outside the gene matches. The CDR3 runs to 16 residues. From germline, CDR1 is SGHVS and CDR2 FNYEAQ. The CDR3 region is CASSSKTGGFPDTQYF. Here the CDR3 DNA reads TGTGCCAGCAGCTCGAAGACAGGGGGCTTCCCAGATACGCAGTATTTT.

Ten or more counts support this clonotype. The rearrangement links TRBV2 to TRBJ2-3; 7 bases align to TRBD2. The CDR3 totals 14 residues. Germline CDR1 and CDR2: SNHLY and FYNNEI. Trimming cost V 5 bases and J 6 bases; bases outside gene matches: 8. CDR3 sequence (DNA): TGTGCCAGCAGTTTCGTTAGGGGAGGGGATACGCAGTATTTT. It yields the protein CASSFVRGGDTQYF.

In this sample, this clonotype turned up a few times. This chain connects TRBV12-3 or TRBV12-4 to TRBJ1-6, with D unresolved. The CDR3 covers 13 residues. V gave up 3 bases and J gave up 18 bases, with 18 bases separating them. CDR3 nucleotide sequence: TGTGCCAGCAGTTTGGCGCGTCAGGCCTCCCACCACTTT. This encodes CASSLARQASHHF.

About this clonotype itself: Relative to the germline gene, one junction end is altered; a read error may explain this. This chain connects TRBV7-2 to TRBJ2-5; D is unclear. The CDR3 sequence is 14 residues long. Germline V gene data show CDR1 as SGHTA and CDR2 as FQGNSA. Here the CDR3 DNA reads TGTGCCGGCAGCCCGACCTCGTACCAAGAGACCCAGTACTTC. It encodes CAGSPTSYQETQYF.

This clonotype was recorded many times. The rearrangement links TRBV7-3 to TRBJ2-3, with 10 bases lining up with TRBD2. With 4 bases clipped from V and 3 bases from J, the junction kept 7 bases outside the gene matches. This CDR3 region has 16 residues. The germline V gene has CDR1 SGHTA and CDR2 FQGTGA. DNA of the CDR3: TGTGCCAGCAGCTCGTTAGCGGGGGGTTCGACAGATACGCAGTATTTT. Encoded protein: CASSSLAGGSTDTQYF. The full variable domain, its missing parts supplied by reference TRBV7-3 and TRBJ2-3, is GAGVSQTPSNKVTEKGKYVELRCDPISGHTALYWYRQSLGQGPEFLIYFQGTGAADDSGLPNDRFFAVRPEGSVSTLKIQRTERGDSAVYLCASSSLAGGSTDTQYFGPGTRLTVL.

This clonotype showed up many times. The chain recombines TRBV30 with TRBJ2-2; tentative D call: TRBD2 (5 bases). CDR3 length: 13 residues. The V gene's germline CDR1 is GTSNPN and CDR2 SVGIG (reference sequence). V was trimmed by 0 bases and J by 6 bases, leaving 8 bases between them. This CDR3 reads CAWSVRAAGELFF. The CDR3 DNA reads TGTGCCTGGAGTGTACGAGCGGCCGGGGAGCTGTTTTTT.

The rearrangement joins TRBV7-3 to TRBJ2-2; TRBD1 is a possible D gene (6 bases). This CDR3 region has 16 residues. The germline V gene encodes CDR1 SGHTA and CDR2 FQGTGA. Trimming stripped 4 bases from V and 0 bases from J, with 12 bases between. CDR3 coding DNA: TGTGCCAGCAGCTCACTAGGACAGCCGAACACCGGGGAGCTGTTTTTT. It encodes CASSSLGQPNTGELFF.

This clonotype was detected only a few times. V is TRBV7-9 and J is TRBJ2-2; no firm D call. The V end lost 4 bases, the J end lost 6 bases, and 12 bases lay between the germline ends. The CDR3 extends over 14 amino acids. Germline CDR1 is SEHNR and CDR2 is FQNEAQ (reference sequence). The CDR3 coding sequence is TGTGCCAGCAGCTCCCCTCTCTCTGCCGGGGAGCTGTTTTTT. Its translation is CASSSPLSAGELFF.

This chain's CDR3 is CASSFPSGGSTDTQYF. The CDR3 DNA follows: TGTGCCAGCAGCTTCCCTAGCGGGGGAAGCACAGATACGCAGTATTTT. The chain is built from TRBV5-4 and TRBJ2-3; 10 bases align to TRBD2. CDR3 length: 16 residues. The V and J ends lost 2 bases and 0 bases, in that order; junction bases with no gene match: 3. From germline, CDR1 is SGHNT and CDR2 YYREEE (reference sequence).

This chain connects TRBV20-1 to TRBJ1-6, with D unresolved. The CDR3 loop spans 13 amino acids. Germline V CDR1 and CDR2: DFQATT, SNEGSKA (reference sequence). V lost 6 bases and J 7 bases, leaving 13 bases between the germline ends. The CDR3 sequence: CSAPKGINSPLHF. The DNA of the CDR3 is TGCAGTGCCCCCAAAGGGATCAATTCACCCCTCCACTTT.

This clonotype has ten or more counts. V usage is TRBV18 and J usage is TRBJ2-5; either TRBD1 or TRBD2 may fit D (6 bases each). The CDR3 sequence is 14 residues long. Germline V gene lookup returns CDR1 KGHSH and CDR2 LQKENI. The V gene lost 2 bases and the J gene lost 4 bases, with 11 bases spanning the gap. The CDR3 protein is CASSPARGLETQYF. The CDR3 coding sequence is TGTGCCAGCTCACCAGCCAGGGGACTAGAGACCCAGTACTTC.